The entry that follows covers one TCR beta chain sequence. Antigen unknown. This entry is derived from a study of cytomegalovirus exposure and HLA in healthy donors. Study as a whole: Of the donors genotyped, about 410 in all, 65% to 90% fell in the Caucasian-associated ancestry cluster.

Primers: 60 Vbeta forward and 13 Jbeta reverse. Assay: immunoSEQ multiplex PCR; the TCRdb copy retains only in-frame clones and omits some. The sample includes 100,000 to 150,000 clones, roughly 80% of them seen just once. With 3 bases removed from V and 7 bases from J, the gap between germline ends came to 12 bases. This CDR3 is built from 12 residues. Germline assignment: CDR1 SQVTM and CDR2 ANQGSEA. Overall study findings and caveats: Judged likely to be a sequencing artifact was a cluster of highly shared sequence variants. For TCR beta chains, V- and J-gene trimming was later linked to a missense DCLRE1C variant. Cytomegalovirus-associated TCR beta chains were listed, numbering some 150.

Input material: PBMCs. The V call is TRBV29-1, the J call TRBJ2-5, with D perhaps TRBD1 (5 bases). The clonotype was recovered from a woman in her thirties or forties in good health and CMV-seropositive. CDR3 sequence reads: CSVDRDIGTQYF. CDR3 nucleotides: TGCAGCGTTGACAGGGATATCGGGACCCAGTACTTC.